One TCR beta chain is described in this entry. Germline CDR1 is SGHNT and CDR2 is YYREEE (reference sequence). J lost 3 bases, V lost 4 bases, and 4 bases had no gene match. This CDR3 has 15 residues. This table comes from immunoSEQ multiplex PCR, and its TCRdb copy is limited to in-frame clones, with some not included. Of about 85,000 clones listed, around 94% are singletons. These data are taken from a study of technical replicates of blood from a few donors. This TCR was sampled from a human donor in good health. The chain has TRBV5-4 and TRBJ2-1; TRBD2 matches 10 bases. Sequenced material: T cells isolated from PBMCs. CDR3 DNA: TGTGCCAGCAGCACTCTAGCGGGGGACTACAATGAGCAGTTCTTC. Translating it yields CASSTLAGDYNEQFF. Using reference TRBV5-4 and TRBJ2-1 for the parts outside the CDR3, the full variable domain is ETGVTQSPTHLIKTRGQQVTLRCSSQSGHNTVSWYQQALGQGPQFIFQYYREEENGRGNFPPRFSGLQFPNYSSELNVNALELDDSALYLCASSTLAGDYNEQFFGPGTRLTVL.